The 30 T cell receptor beta chains presented below share a single source sample, sequenced in a study of shared clonotypes between healthy human individuals. Repertoires were generated with immunoSEQ multiplex PCR, while TCRdb's copy carries only in-frame clones and drops some. The table shows some 470,000 clones, with 76% occurring only once. Sequenced material: PBMCs. These receptors were taken from a woman in her 40s in good health. Some clones in this sample may be carry-over from other donors' samples.

Points on this clone: Other DNA variants within this sample encode the same CDR3. The chain joins TRBV18 to TRBJ2-7; 11 bases map to TRBD1. The V segment lost 3 bases and the J segment 3 bases; nucleotides outside the gene matches: 1. The CDR3 is made up of 14 amino acids. Germline assignment: CDR1 KGHSH and CDR2 LQKENI. The chain's CDR3 is CASSPGTGGYEQYF. CDR3 DNA: TGTGCCAGCTCACCTGGGACAGGGGGCTACGAGCAGTACTTC.

The chain is built from TRBV19 and TRBJ1-5; D is uncertain. CDR1 LNHDA and CDR2 SQIVND come from the germline V gene (reference sequence). The germline V and J ends were trimmed by 5 bases and 11 bases, with 16 bases remaining between them. The CDR3 runs to 13 residues. CDR3 residues: CASSLGSQSAQHF. In nucleotides, the CDR3 is TGTGCCAGTAGTCTTGGTTCACAATCAGCCCAGCATTTT.

The genes are TRBV5-5 and TRBJ1-1; D is uncertain. Trimming took 5 bases from V and 1 from J, leaving 9 bases between them. The germline CDR1 and CDR2 sequences are SGHKS and YYEKEE (reference sequence). This CDR3 has 13 residues. CDR3 residues: CASSKPQNTEAFF. The CDR3 nucleotides read TGTGCCAGCAGTAAACCACAGAACACTGAAGCTTTCTTT.

This clone has only a few counts. A far larger clone is a single base away, which makes a read error likely. Other nucleotide sequences from this sample produce the same CDR3. The rearrangement joins TRBV4-2 to TRBJ1-1, with a weak D call TRBD1 (5 bases). CDR3 length: 15 residues. Germline values: CDR1 LGHNA, CDR2 YNFKEQ. CDR3 in amino acids: CASSLDRAGLTEAFF. CDR3 sequence (DNA): TGTGCCAGCAGCCTAGATCGGGCAGGGTTAACTGAAGCCTTCTTT.

V is TRBV2 and J is TRBJ2-7; D possibly corresponds to TRBD2 (6 bases). Trimming took 7 bases from V and 3 from J, leaving 16 bases between them. Germline assignment: CDR1 SNHLY and CDR2 FYNNEI. The CDR3 contains 14 residues. This CDR3 reads CASISEEGLYEQYF. The CDR3 DNA is TGTGCCAGCATTAGTGAGGAGGGGCTCTACGAGCAGTACTTC.

This chain connects TRBV27 to TRBJ2-1; D perhaps matches TRBD2 (7 bases). The CDR3 is 13 amino acids. The germline V gene has CDR1 MNHEY and CDR2 SMNVEV (reference sequence). V lost 5 bases and J 7 bases, leaving 12 bases between the germline ends. CDR3 nucleotides: TGTGCCAGCAGTAGGGGGGGCCTTAATGAGCAGTTCTTC. Amino acid sequence: CASSRGGLNEQFF.

This chain joins TRBV7-3 and TRBJ1-1, with D unclear. Per the germline V gene, CDR1 is SGHTA and CDR2 is FQGTGA. Trimming took off 0 bases at V and 7 bases at J, with 24 bases between the two ends. This CDR3 spans 18 amino acids. The CDR3 reads CASSLTAPYGWSWSEAFF. The CDR3 DNA reads TGTGCCAGCAGCTTAACGGCCCCCTATGGGTGGAGTTGGAGTGAAGCTTTCTTT.

The chain uses TRBV4-2 and TRBJ2-1, with 9 positions matching TRBD2. The V and J ends lost 9 bases and 9 bases, in that order; junction bases with no gene match: 12. Looked up from germline, CDR1 is LGHNA and CDR2 is YNFKEQ. CDR3 length: 14 residues. The CDR3 sequence is CASKRAGGVGEQFF. In nucleotides, the CDR3 is TGTGCCAGTAAGCGGGCGGGAGGGGTAGGTGAGCAGTTCTTC.

About this clone: Possible read error: a much larger clone is one base away. The chain links TRBV27 to TRBJ2-1, with D unclear. The CDR3 length is 12 residues. V lost 6 bases to trimming and J lost 3 bases, with 6 bases between them. The germline CDR1 and CDR2 sequences are MNHEY and SMNVEV (reference sequence). As DNA, the CDR3 is TGTGCCAGCAGCCCCAACTACAATGAGCAGTTCTTC. Its protein is CASSPNYNEQFF.

The chain is built from TRBV5-8 and TRBJ1-2; TRBD1 matches 9 bases. This CDR3 spans 14 amino acids. After removal of 2 bases from V and 7 bases from J, the junction contained 6 bases not matched to a gene. CDR1 is SGHTS and CDR2 is YDEGEE in the germline V gene. CDR3 nucleotides: TGTGCCAGCAGCTTACTACAGGGGGCCGGTGGCTACACCTTC. Encoded protein: CASSLLQGAGGYTF.

This clone appeared a single time. The same CDR3 also results from other DNA sequences found in this sample. The V and J genes are TRBV5-1 and TRBJ2-5; D call uncertain. The CDR3 loop spans 13 amino acids. V lost 0 bases and J lost 3, with 6 bases in between. Germline CDR1 SGHRS, CDR2 YFSETQ. The CDR3 DNA reads as TGCGCCAGCAGCTTGGAGGCGGAAGAGACCCAGTACTTC. Translating gives CASSLEAEETQYF.

This clone occurred a few times. CDR3 sequence reads: CASSLEGASYNEQFF. Written as DNA, the CDR3 is TGTGCCAGCAGCTTAGAGGGAGCTTCCTACAATGAGCAGTTCTTC. The rearrangement uses TRBV11-3 and TRBJ2-1; D is perhaps TRBD2 (5 bases). This CDR3 comprises 15 residues. The germline V and J ends were trimmed by 0 bases and 1 base, with 7 bases remaining between them. Germline CDR1 reads SGHNT; CDR2 reads YENEEA.

The chain is built from TRBV19 and TRBJ2-5, with 8 nucleotides matching TRBD2. The germline V gene has CDR1 LNHDA and CDR2 SQIVND (reference sequence). This CDR3 spans 14 amino acids. With 1 base clipped from V and 6 bases from J, the junction kept 4 bases outside the gene matches. CDR3 DNA: TGTGCCAGTAGTATAGCGGGAGGGGGTCAGACCCAGTACTTC. Amino acids: CASSIAGGGQTQYF.

This clone was picked up many times. The chain is built from TRBV12-2 and TRBJ2-1; TRBD2, the table's D call, was not compared with the DNA. TRBV12-2 is labeled a pseudogene. CDR3 size: 16 residues. The CDR3 DNA follows: TGTGCAAGTCGCTCCACTAGCTGGAGCTCCTACAATGAGCAGTTCTTC. Protein product: CASRSTSWSSYNEQFF.

Concerning this clone itself: A far larger clone is one nucleotide away, so this likely arose from a read error. The V gene is TRBV4-2, the J gene TRBJ2-7; the D gene is possibly TRBD2 (7 bases). CDR3 length equals 15 residues. Trimming left V 4 bases short and J 6 bases short, with 19 bases between. CDR1 and CDR2 from the germline V gene are LGHNA and YNFKEQ. Here the CDR3 DNA reads TGTGCCAGCAGCCGAGGGGAGGGGGAATACGCCGAGCAGTACTTC. Its translation: CASSRGEGEYAEQYF.

The chain is built from TRBV2 and TRBJ1-4; TRBD1 is a possible D gene (5 bases). V lost 8 bases and J lost 8, with 18 bases in between. The CDR3 has 14 residues. Germline V gives CDR1 SNHLY, CDR2 FYNNEI. Here the CDR3 DNA reads TGTGCCAGCGGCGGGGGTCAGCCCCAAGAAAAACTGTTTTTT. Translating gives CASGGGQPQEKLFF. The whole variable domain, filled in from reference TRBV2 and TRBJ1-4, reads EPEVTQTPSHQVTQMGQEVILRCVPISNHLYFYWYRQILGQKVEFLVSFYNNEISEKSEIFDDQFSVERPDGSNFTLKIRSTKLEDSAMYFCASGGGQPQEKLFFGSGTQLSVL.

The rearrangement uses TRBV28 and TRBJ1-5, with 10 bases fitting TRBD1. This CDR3 has 16 residues. CDR1 and CDR2 from the germline V gene are MDHEN and SYDVKM. The junction had 10 bases not matched to a gene; V was cut back by 6 bases and J by 5 bases. In nucleotides, the CDR3 is TGTGCCAGCAGCCCCGGGACAGGGGAACGTGATCAGCCCCAGCATTTT. Translated: CASSPGTGERDQPQHF. Full variable domain (outside the CDR3, taken from reference TRBV28 and TRBJ1-5): DVKVTQSSRYLVKRTGEKVFLECVQDMDHENMFWYRQDPGLGLRLIYFSYDVKMKEKGDIPEGYSVSREKKERFSLILESASTNQTSMYLCASSPGTGERDQPQHFGDGTRLSIL.

The chain joins TRBV7-2 to TRBJ1-2, with D possibly TRBD1 on 5 matching bases. This CDR3 comprises 14 residues. The germline V and J ends were trimmed by 2 bases and 8 bases, with 15 bases remaining between them. CDR1 and CDR2 from the germline V gene are SGHTA and FQGNSA. For the CDR3, the DNA is TGTGCCAGCAGCTTAACCCCAGGGTATGACGGCTACACCTTC. Its translation: CASSLTPGYDGYTF.

The chain recombines TRBV28 with TRBJ1-5; TRBD1 agrees at 10 bases. After removal of 4 bases from V and 5 bases from J, the junction contained 8 bases not matched to a gene. Germline assignment: CDR1 MDHEN and CDR2 SYDVKM. The CDR3 length is 16 residues. The CDR3 DNA reads TGTGCCAGCAGTTGGCCGGGACAGGGGAAGGATCAGCCCCAGCATTTT. It yields the protein CASSWPGQGKDQPQHF.

The chain is built from TRBV5-4 and TRBJ2-7, with TRBD2 matching 13 bases. With V trimmed by 3 bases and J by 5 bases, 8 bases remained unmatched. Germline V gene lookup returns CDR1 SGHNT and CDR2 YYREEE (reference sequence). The CDR3 has 16 residues. This chain's CDR3 is CASSSSRTSGSHEQYF. The CDR3 DNA follows: TGTGCCAGCAGCTCCAGCCGGACTAGCGGGAGCCACGAGCAGTACTTC.

This clone has only a few counts. The chain joins TRBV5-4 to TRBJ2-1; a weak D match, TRBD2 (6 bases). CDR1 is SGHNT, CDR2 YYREEE, per germline (reference sequence). The CDR3 runs 10 residues. V was clipped by 10 bases and J by 10 bases, with 12 bases between them. The CDR3 loop reads CASRRGEQFF. CDR3 bases: TGTGCCTCCCGACGGGGGGAGCAGTTCTTC.

A note on this clone: A far larger clone lies a single base away; this is likely a read error. The sample contains more than one DNA sequence encoding this CDR3. The chain carries TRBV7-9 and TRBJ2-7, with a tentative D call TRBD2 (6 bases). The germline V and J ends were trimmed by 5 bases and 2 bases, with 22 bases remaining between them. The CDR3 is made up of 17 amino acids. The germline V gene has CDR1 SEHNR and CDR2 FQNEAQ (reference sequence). CDR3 bases: TGTGCCAGCAGCCCCCCATGGCGGGACGGGCCGACCTACGAGCAGTACTTC. Its protein is CASSPPWRDGPTYEQYF.

V usage is TRBV5-1 and J usage is TRBJ1-1, with unresolved D. Trimming took off 0 bases at V and 6 bases at J, with 9 bases between the two ends. This CDR3 contains 13 residues. The germline V gene has CDR1 SGHRS and CDR2 YFSETQ. The CDR3 loop is CASSLGATSEAFF. The CDR3 coding sequence is TGCGCCAGCAGCTTGGGGGCGACCTCTGAAGCTTTCTTT.

Remarks on this clone: A much larger clone is a single base away; this may be a read error. The chain joins TRBV5-6 to TRBJ2-1; 10 nucleotides agree with TRBD1. CDR1 is SGHDT, CDR2 YYEEEE, per germline. This CDR3 has 15 amino acids. V lost 0 bases and J lost 3; bases outside the gene matches: 0. CDR3: CASSLGTGGYNEQFF. CDR3 bases: TGTGCCAGCAGCTTGGGGACAGGGGGCTACAATGAGCAGTTCTTC.

The rearrangement joins TRBV15 to TRBJ1-1, with D possibly TRBD1 on 5 matching bases. The CDR3 consists of 14 residues. The V end was cut by 9 bases, the J end by 6 bases, with 20 bases between. Germline CDR1 LNHNV, CDR2 YYDKDF (reference sequence). CDR3 in amino acids: CATDRGAGSPEAFF. CDR3 nucleotides: TGTGCCACAGATCGAGGGGCGGGTAGCCCTGAAGCTTTCTTT.

J is TRBJ2-3 and V is TRBV5-1; D is possibly TRBD1 or TRBD2 (6 bases each). Germline CDR1 and CDR2: SGHRS and YFSETQ. The V and J ends lost 7 bases and 0 bases respectively, with 12 bases between them. This CDR3 has 14 amino acids. The CDR3 nucleotides are TGCGCCAGCGGCGAGGGGGGCAGCACAGATACGCAGTATTTT. It is translated as CASGEGGSTDTQYF. Full variable domain (rest looked up from reference TRBV5-1 and TRBJ2-3): KAGVTQTPRYLIKTRGQQVTLSCSPISGHRSVSWYQQTPGQGLQFLFEYFSETQRNKGNFPGRFSGRQFSNSRSEMNVSTLELGDSALYLCASGEGGSTDTQYFGPGTRLTVL.

This chain links TRBV11-2 with TRBJ2-7; the D gene is possibly TRBD1 (5 bases). The germline V gene encodes CDR1 SGHAT and CDR2 FQNNGV. V was cut by 5 bases and J by 3 bases, with 14 bases left in between. This CDR3 is built from 14 residues. DNA for the CDR3: TGTGCCAGCAGCCCCCGGATAAGGGGCTACGAGCAGTACTTC. This sequence encodes CASSPRIRGYEQYF.

V usage is TRBV6-1 and J usage is TRBJ2-1, with 7 bases aligning to TRBD1. With 6 bases clipped from V and 9 bases from J, the junction kept 14 bases outside the gene matches. This CDR3 comprises 15 residues. Germline values: CDR1 MNHNS, CDR2 SASEGT. In nucleotides, the CDR3 is TGTGCCAGCAGCTTCCTGGAGACAGGGACGCTTGAGCAGTTCTTC. As protein: CASSFLETGTLEQFF.

This clone was seen a handful of times. This chain connects TRBV7-2 to TRBJ2-5, with D unclear. The CDR3 has 15 amino acids. From germline, CDR1 is SGHTA and CDR2 FQGNSA. V lost 1 base and J 3 bases, leaving 12 bases between the germline ends. The chain's CDR3 is CASSLVMRREETQYF. CDR3 nucleotides: TGTGCCAGCAGCTTAGTCATGAGACGTGAAGAGACCCAGTACTTC.

V is TRBV28 and J is TRBJ1-5; 10 nucleotides line up with TRBD1. Germline lookup yields CDR1 MDHEN and CDR2 SYDVKM. CDR3 length: 16 amino acids. The trim removed 1 base at V and 5 bases at J, leaving 5 bases unmatched. Here the CDR3 reads CASSLYRGQGDQPQHF. The CDR3 DNA is TGTGCCAGCAGTTTATATCGCGGACAGGGGGATCAGCCCCAGCATTTT.